This note documents a single T cell receptor beta chain sequence. The data were taken from a study of T cell responses to AZD1222 COVID-19 vaccine. CDR3 length: 15 amino acids. The germline V gene has CDR1 MNHEY and CDR2 SMNVEV (reference sequence). V was shortened by 3 bases and J by 0 bases, with 12 bases between the two germline ends. The table came from immunoSEQ multiplex PCR; TCRdb's copy has only in-frame clones and leaves some out. The top ten clones hold roughly 15% of a sample with 95,000 to 100,000 clones, 88% of them seen once. The receptor was derived from an adult who received the AZD1222 COVID-19 vaccine. The chain recombines TRBV27 with TRBJ2-7; D unclear. Material: peripheral blood, obtained 28 days after the second AZD1222 dose. The CDR3 nucleotides read TGTGCCAGCAGTTTGTCAGAAACGAGCTCCTACGAGCAGTACTTC. Translated: CASSLSETSSYEQYF.